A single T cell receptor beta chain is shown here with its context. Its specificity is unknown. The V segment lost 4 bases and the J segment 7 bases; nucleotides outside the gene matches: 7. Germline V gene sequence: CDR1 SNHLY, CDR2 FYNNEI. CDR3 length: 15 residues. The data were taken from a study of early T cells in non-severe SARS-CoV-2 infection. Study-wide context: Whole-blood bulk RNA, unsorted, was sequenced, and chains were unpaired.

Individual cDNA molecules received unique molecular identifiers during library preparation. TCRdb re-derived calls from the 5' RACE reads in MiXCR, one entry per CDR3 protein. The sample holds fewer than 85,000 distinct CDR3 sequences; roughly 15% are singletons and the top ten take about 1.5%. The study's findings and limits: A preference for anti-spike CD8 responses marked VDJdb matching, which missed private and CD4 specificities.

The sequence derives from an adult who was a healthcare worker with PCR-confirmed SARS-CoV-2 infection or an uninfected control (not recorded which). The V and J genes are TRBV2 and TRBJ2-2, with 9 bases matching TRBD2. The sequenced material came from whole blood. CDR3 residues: CASSVGSGGYGELFF. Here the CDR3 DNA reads TGTGCCAGCAGTGTTGGTAGCGGGGGATACGGGGAGCTGTTTTTT.